These 19 T cell receptor beta chains share one sample of origin, sequenced in a study of identical twins. TCRdb re-analysed the 5' RACE reads in MiXCR, keeping a single row per CDR3 protein. The top ten hold 0.25% to 0.3% of the sample, which has some 1,700,000 distinct CDR3 sequences, roughly 35% seen once. Sequences were obtained from cord blood. Source of these receptors: a newborn girl in good health.

This clonotype was found a few times. The chain couples TRBV7-9 to TRBJ2-5; D gene uncertain. Germline CDR1 reads SEHNR; CDR2 reads FQNEAQ (reference sequence). The CDR3 spans 15 residues. With 2 bases removed from V and 11 bases from J, the gap between germline ends came to 21 bases. As DNA, the CDR3 is TGTGCCAGCAGCTTATGGTCGGGTTCCTACAATGAGCAGTACTTC. Residues: CASSLWSGSYNEQYF.

V gene TRBV7-2 combines with J gene TRBJ2-5; no reliable D call. With 5 bases removed from V and 7 bases from J, the gap between germline ends came to 11 bases. This CDR3 is 12 amino acids long. Germline assignment: CDR1 SGHTA and CDR2 FQGNSA. The CDR3 sequence: CASSLPLGTQYF. DNA of the CDR3: TGTGCCAGCAGCCTGCCCTTAGGGACCCAGTACTTC.

This clonotype was recorded a few times. This rearrangement joins TRBV3-1 to TRBJ2-5; the D gene is possibly TRBD2 (6 bases). Trimming took 0 bases from V and 5 from J, leaving 10 bases between them. CDR1 is LGHDT, CDR2 YNNKEL, per germline (reference sequence). The length of the CDR3 is 14 residues. CDR3 coding DNA: TGTGCCAGCAGCCAAGAAGGGAGGTTGGAGACCCAGTACTTC. It is translated as CASSQEGRLETQYF.

The chain links TRBV12-3 or TRBV12-4 to TRBJ1-1; no firm D call. Trimming stripped 6 bases from V and 3 bases from J, with 14 bases between. The CDR3 length is 14 residues. CDR3 in amino acids: CASSRSRGYTEAFF. The CDR3, as DNA: TGTGCCAGCAGCCGAAGCCGGGGTTACACTGAAGCTTTCTTT.

V is TRBV5-1 and J is TRBJ2-2; a possible D gene is TRBD2 (6 bases). The CDR3 runs to 16 residues. The germline V and J ends were trimmed by 5 bases and 5 bases, with 19 bases remaining between them. CDR1 SGHRS and CDR2 YFSETQ come from the germline V gene. DNA of the CDR3: TGCGCCAGCAGTTCTGTCGCGGGGCCGAGGACCGGGGAGCTGTTTTTT. Encoded protein: CASSSVAGPRTGELFF.

The V gene is TRBV7-2, the J gene TRBJ2-7, with 8 bases aligning to TRBD1. V shed 0 bases and J 3 bases; nucleotides not matched to a gene: 7. Germline assignment: CDR1 SGHTA and CDR2 FQGNSA. This CDR3 is built from 16 residues. This chain's CDR3 is CASSLAGTGPFYEQYF. DNA of the CDR3: TGTGCCAGCAGCTTAGCGGGGACAGGTCCTTTCTACGAGCAGTACTTC. The full variable domain, its missing parts supplied by reference TRBV7-2 and TRBJ2-7, is GAGVSQSPSNKVTEKGKDVELRCDPISGHTALYWYRQSLGQGLEFLIYFQGNSAPDKSGLPSDRFSAERTGGSVSTLTIQRTQQEDSAVYLCASSLAGTGPFYEQYFGPGTRLTVT.

This clonotype was found a few times. In nucleotides, the CDR3 is TGTGCCAGCAGTTTCCCCCCTATTTCGGCTGGCTACACCTTC. It translates to CASSFPPISAGYTF. This chain uses TRBV12-3 or TRBV12-4 with TRBJ1-2; D unclear. The V and J ends lost 3 bases and 7 bases respectively, with 15 bases between them. The length of the CDR3 is 14 residues.

The rearrangement joins TRBV27 to TRBJ2-1; TRBD2 matches at 8 bases. The CDR3 is 14 amino acids. V lost 9 bases, J lost 8 bases, and 12 bases stayed unmatched. Looked up from germline, CDR1 is MNHEY and CDR2 is SMNVEV (reference sequence). For the CDR3, the DNA is TGTGCCAGTGGGCCCGGGACTAGAGGGGATGAGCAGTTCTTC. This gives the protein CASGPGTRGDEQFF.

This clonotype has just one count. The V gene is TRBV3-1, the J gene TRBJ2-1, with TRBD2 identical over 11 bases. V was pared by 2 bases and J by 8 bases, with 5 bases of the junction left unmatched. The CDR3 loop spans 15 amino acids. Germline CDR1 LGHDT, CDR2 YNNKEL (reference sequence). CDR3 nucleotide sequence: TGTGCCAGCAGCCAATGGCGGACTAGCGGGTATGAGCAGTTCTTC. Its translation is CASSQWRTSGYEQFF.

This CDR3 reads CASSLLDPLHEQYF. CDR3 in DNA: TGTGCCAGCAGTTTATTGGACCCCCTCCACGAGCAGTACTTC. The chain carries TRBV28 and TRBJ2-7; D is ambiguous. The CDR3 sequence is 14 residues long. With 1 base removed from V and 5 bases from J, the gap between germline ends came to 12 bases. Germline V gives CDR1 MDHEN, CDR2 SYDVKM. The whole variable domain, remainder taken from reference TRBV28 and TRBJ2-7, is DVKVTQSSRYLVKRTGEKVFLECVQDMDHENMFWYRQDPGLGLRLIYFSYDVKMKEKGDIPEGYSVSREKKERFSLILESASTNQTSMYLCASSLLDPLHEQYFGPGTRLTVT.

Only a few counts were recorded for this clonotype. This chain links TRBV24-1 with TRBJ2-1; D perhaps matches TRBD1 (6 bases). V gave up 4 bases and J gave up 7 bases, with 13 bases separating them. The CDR3 consists of 14 residues. Looked up from germline, CDR1 is KGHDR and CDR2 is SFDVKD. This CDR3 reads CATSDPTGLNEQFF. Written as DNA, the CDR3 is TGTGCCACCAGTGACCCTACAGGGTTAAATGAGCAGTTCTTC.

This clonotype has just one count. A much larger clone differs by one base, so this may be a read error. The chain is built from TRBV21-1 and TRBJ2-3; the D call TRBD2 from the table was never checked on the DNA. TRBV21-1 is listed as a pseudogene. The CDR3 runs 14 residues. The CDR3 is CASSKEGSTDTQYF. CDR3 sequence (DNA): TGTGCCAGCAGCAAAGAGGGCAGCACAGATACGCAGTATTTT.

This clonotype was detected a few times. The chain recombines TRBV12-3 or TRBV12-4 with TRBJ1-1; maybe TRBD1 (6 bases). This CDR3 has 14 amino acids. V lost 5 bases and J lost 4, with 14 bases in between. The DNA of the CDR3 is TGTGCCAGCAGTCCCCCGGAGGGGGTCACTGAAGCTTTCTTT. It codes for CASSPPEGVTEAFF.

V is TRBV27 and J is TRBJ1-5; TRBD1 is a possible D gene (5 bases). The CDR3 spans 14 residues. Trimming cost V 5 bases and J 2 bases, with 10 bases left between them. Per germline, CDR1 MNHEY and CDR2 SMNVEV (reference sequence). This CDR3 reads CASSPGIGNQPQHF. In DNA form, the CDR3 reads TGTGCCAGCAGTCCAGGGATCGGCAATCAGCCCCAGCATTTT.

The chain joins TRBV20-1 to TRBJ2-1; 10 nucleotides match TRBD2. CDR3 size: 13 residues. Trimming removed 6 bases from V and 8 bases from J; junction bases left unmatched: 7. CDR1 DFQATT and CDR2 SNEGSKA come from the germline V gene (reference sequence). CDR3 coding DNA: TGCAGTGCCGGAGCGGGAGGGTACGATGAGCAGTTCTTC. It encodes CSAGAGGYDEQFF.

This clonotype showed up many times. The chain joins TRBV29-1 to TRBJ2-3, with TRBD2 identical over 10 bases. With 5 bases clipped from V and 5 bases from J, the junction kept 7 bases outside the gene matches. Germline V CDR1 and CDR2: SQVTM, ANQGSEA. The CDR3 extends over 14 amino acids. DNA of the CDR3: TGCAGCGTTCTACTAGCGGGGACCGGAGATACGCAGTATTTT. Protein sequence: CSVLLAGTGDTQYF.

This chain connects TRBV2 to TRBJ2-3, with 12 positions matching TRBD1. V lost 3 bases, J lost 2 bases, and 15 bases stayed unmatched. Germline V gene data show CDR1 as SNHLY and CDR2 as FYNNEI. This CDR3 contains 20 residues. The CDR3 protein is CASSDSGQGALRVFTDTQYF. The CDR3 DNA sequence: TGTGCCAGCAGTGATTCGGGACAGGGGGCGCTTCGGGTGTTCACAGATACGCAGTATTTT.

This clonotype was seen many times. This chain uses TRBV9 with TRBJ1-2; D gene ambiguous. Trimming removed 7 bases at V and 8 bases at J, with 6 bases between. In germline, CDR1 is SGDLS, CDR2 YYNGEE. The CDR3 sequence is 9 residues long. The CDR3 nucleotides are TGTGCCAGCGGAACAGGCTACACCTTC. Protein sequence: CASGTGYTF.

This clonotype was seen only a few times. The V call is TRBV10-3, the J call TRBJ1-1; D is unclear. CDR3 length equals 15 residues. Germline CDR1 ENHRY, CDR2 SYGVKD. The germline V and J ends were trimmed by 3 bases and 3 bases, with 14 bases remaining between them. The CDR3 nucleotides are TGTGCCATCAGTGACCCCGGAGGGAGGGACACTGAAGCTTTCTTT. Amino acids: CAISDPGGRDTEAFF.